This T cell receptor beta chain was identified in a study of blood T cell repertoires in COVID-19. Per the original data handling: It was from reference gene primer amplification that nucleated cell counts were estimated. Clones were sequenced by immunoSEQ multiplex PCR, and TCRdb holds only the in-frame ones, with some missing. V and J calls and clone size come straight from that table; D and trimming were deduced from the DNA. The sample contains a few hundred thousand clones, over 80% of which appear only once. Seattle patients were enrolled while actively infected and followed longitudinally. The J segment lost 5 bases and the V segment lost 4 bases, leaving 17 bases of the junction unmatched. This CDR3 has 17 amino acids. Germline lookup yields CDR1 SGHRS and CDR2 YFSETQ.

This chain joins TRBV5-1 and TRBJ2-5; 7 bases line up with TRBD2. This TCR came from a woman in her 70s with COVID-19, enrolled during active disease. The material sequenced was peripheral blood. CDR3 loop: CASSVGDLTGGWETQYF. CDR3 bases: TGCGCCAGCAGCGTTGGGGATTTGACGGGGGGTTGGGAGACCCAGTACTTC.